A single T cell receptor (beta chain) is shown here with its context. Both 60 Vbeta primers and 13 Jbeta primers went into the PCR. Data came from immunoSEQ multiplex PCR; TCRdb stores just in-frame clones and leaves some out. The sample includes about 120,000 clones, around three quarters of them seen just once. The V end lost 0 bases, the J end lost 8 bases, and 15 bases lay between the germline ends. This CDR3 comprises 15 residues. Germline V gene sequence: CDR1 SGHKS, CDR2 YYEKEE (reference sequence). This entry is derived from a study of cytomegalovirus exposure and HLA in healthy donors. The sample taken for sequencing was PBMCs. The chain has TRBV5-5 and TRBJ2-1, with D possibly being TRBD2 (6 bases). The TCR sequence derives from a middle-aged man in good health and CMV-seropositive. CDR3 region: CASSLVSGYSDEQFF. Written as DNA, the CDR3 is TGTGCCAGCAGCTTGGTTAGCGGTTACTCCGATGAGCAGTTCTTC.